Listed here is a single T cell receptor (beta chain). Antigen specificity is unknown. Blood replicates held 0.5 ug DNA, tumor or normal breast around 1.5 ug, two each. Clones were read by immunoSEQ multiplex PCR, and TCRdb kept only the in-frame ones, dropping some. The table shows about 30,000 clones, with 72% occurring only once. This sample was taken from a study of early stage breast cancer tumors. Overall study results and limits: Tumors had approximately 2.6-fold higher T cell density and higher clonality than adjacent normal breast tissue. Blood repertoires resembled normal breast more than tumor. Commonly generated sequences made up most enriched TCRB sequences shared between patients.

V was shortened by 5 bases and J by 0 bases, with 8 bases between the two germline ends. The length of the CDR3 is 13 residues. The germline gives CDR1 SGHKS, CDR2 YYEKEE (reference sequence). This TCR was recovered from a person between 45 and 65 years old with breast cancer. This chain joins TRBV5-5 and TRBJ1-2, with D unclear. The sample was blood. CDR3 residues: CASSSGTNYGYTF. In DNA, the CDR3 is TGTGCCAGCAGTTCCGGGACTAACTATGGCTACACCTTC.